A single sample gave rise to the 23 T cell receptor beta chains below, sequenced in a study of blood T cell repertoires in COVID-19. Repertoires were generated with immunoSEQ multiplex PCR, while TCRdb's copy carries only in-frame clones and drops some. The sample includes under 300,000 clones, nearly 90% seen only once; the top ten take approximately 2.1%. The sample was peripheral blood. Receptor source: a woman between 55 and 75 years old with COVID-19, enrolled during active disease.

This chain links TRBV30 with TRBJ1-3; 11 bases map to TRBD1. Germline V gene lookup returns CDR1 GTSNPN and CDR2 SVGIG (reference sequence). The CDR3 consists of 15 residues. The trim removed 3 bases at V and 7 bases at J, leaving 8 bases unmatched. CDR3: CAWRDRGRVGNTIYF. The CDR3 region has the DNA TGTGCCTGGAGGGACAGGGGGCGCGTCGGGAACACCATATATTTT.

V and J are TRBV12-3 or TRBV12-4 and TRBJ2-7; possible D gene TRBD2, 6 bases. There are 13 residues in the CDR3. V lost 3 bases and J lost 7, with 13 bases in between. This CDR3 reads CASSFLSGREQYF. CDR3 coding DNA: TGTGCCAGCAGTTTTCTCTCAGGGAGGGAGCAGTACTTC.

V gene TRBV25-1 combines with J gene TRBJ2-7, with D uncertain. Trimming removed 5 bases from V and 3 bases from J, with 5 bases in between. The CDR3 contains 11 residues. Germline V gene data show CDR1 as MGHDK and CDR2 as SYGVNS. CDR3 sequence reads: CASSPHYEQYF. The CDR3 region has the DNA TGTGCCAGCAGTCCCCACTACGAGCAGTACTTC.

V is TRBV3-1 (or the pseudogene TRBV3-2) and J is TRBJ1-1; D gene ambiguous. This CDR3 spans 15 amino acids. Trimming cost V 8 bases and J 1 base, with 17 bases left between them. CDR1 and CDR2 from the germline V gene are LGHDT and YNNKEL (reference sequence). For the CDR3, the DNA is TGTGCCAGCCGGAGGGAGTCGTGGGGGAACACTGAAGCTTTCTTT. It yields the protein CASRRESWGNTEAFF.

This sequence joins TRBV10-3 and TRBJ1-2; D might be TRBD1 (6 bases). CDR1 is ENHRY, CDR2 SYGVKD, per germline. Trimming took 4 bases from V and 3 from J, leaving 18 bases between them. The CDR3 is 16 residues long. The CDR3 nucleotides are TGTGCCATCAGTGGGGGGGGAACAGGGTCTGACTATGGCTACACCTTC. Its translation is CAISGGGTGSDYGYTF.

The V and J genes are TRBV18 and TRBJ2-5, with 7 bases matching TRBD1. V dropped 6 bases and J dropped 5; count of bases not matched to a gene: 12. This CDR3 has 15 residues. Germline CDR1 KGHSH, CDR2 LQKENI. CDR3 residues: CASSAEQGLWETQYF. The DNA of the CDR3 is TGTGCCAGCTCGGCCGAACAGGGGTTGTGGGAGACCCAGTACTTC.

The chain couples TRBV18 to TRBJ1-1; a weak D match, TRBD1 (5 bases). V was clipped by 3 bases and J by 4 bases, with 15 bases between them. The germline gives CDR1 KGHSH, CDR2 LQKENI. The CDR3 loop spans 15 amino acids. The chain's CDR3 is CASSPRTGGLTEAFF. CDR3 nucleotides: TGTGCCAGCTCACCTCGAACGGGGGGACTCACTGAAGCTTTCTTT.

The CDR3 reads CASRSLLGFGYEQYF. The CDR3 bases are TGTGCCAGCAGATCACTACTAGGTTTTGGCTACGAGCAGTACTTC. The rearrangement joins TRBV6-5 to TRBJ2-7; tentatively, D is TRBD2 (5 bases). This CDR3 region has 15 residues. Germline V gene sequence: CDR1 MNHEY, CDR2 SVGAGI. Trimming left V 6 bases short and J 3 bases short, with 18 bases between.

This chain connects TRBV28 to TRBJ1-1, with D possibly matching TRBD1 (5 bases). With 1 base removed from V and 3 bases from J, the gap between germline ends came to 18 bases. There are 17 residues in the CDR3. Germline V gene lookup returns CDR1 MDHEN and CDR2 SYDVKM. CDR3 protein: CASSLSGLDSVDTEAFF. In nucleotides, the CDR3 is TGTGCCAGCAGTTTATCCGGTCTAGACAGCGTTGACACTGAAGCTTTCTTT.

Only one count was recorded for this clone. This chain connects TRBV7-2 to TRBJ1-3; D is possibly TRBD1 (5 bases). The CDR3 runs to 16 residues. The V and J ends lost 5 bases and 0 bases respectively, with 14 bases between them. The germline V gene has CDR1 SGHTA and CDR2 FQGNSA. The CDR3 sequence: CASSALGQHSGNTIYF. Written as DNA, the CDR3 is TGTGCCAGCAGCGCCCTGGGGCAGCACTCTGGAAACACCATATATTTT.

This chain links TRBV5-1 with TRBJ2-2; D might be TRBD1 (6 bases). This CDR3 region has 15 residues. CDR1 is SGHRS and CDR2 is YFSETQ in the germline V gene. Trimming cost V 2 bases and J 5 bases, with 13 bases left between them. For the CDR3, the DNA is TGCGCCAGCAGCTTAGACAGGATAGGGACCGGGGAGCTGTTTTTT. Translated: CASSLDRIGTGELFF.

The chain carries TRBV19 and TRBJ1-2; the match to TRBD1 covers 7 bases. Germline V gives CDR1 LNHDA, CDR2 SQIVND (reference sequence). The CDR3 has 17 residues. The V gene end was trimmed by 5 bases and the J gene end by 4 bases; junction bases not matched to a gene: 16. The CDR3 DNA reads TGTGCCAGTAGTCCCACCCGCCCGACAGGGACGGCCTATGGCTACACCTTC. This sequence encodes CASSPTRPTGTAYGYTF.

This clone came up a few times. This rearrangement joins TRBV7-9 to TRBJ1-2; the D is unclear. V was clipped by 6 bases and J by 1 base, with 21 bases between them. The CDR3 is 17 residues long. The germline V gene has CDR1 SEHNR and CDR2 FQNEAQ (reference sequence). The CDR3 loop is CASREPGSPKGNYGYTF. The CDR3 bases are TGTGCCAGCAGAGAACCGGGATCTCCGAAGGGTAACTATGGCTACACCTTC.

The CDR3 DNA is TGTGCCACCAGCAGAGATGGCTCTTCGGGTTCACCCCTCCACTTT. Translation: CATSRDGSSGSPLHF. The rearrangement joins TRBV15 to TRBJ1-6; no clear D gene. V shed 0 bases and J shed 9 bases, with 12 bases lying between them. Germline V lookup: CDR1 LNHNV, CDR2 YYDKDF (reference sequence). There are 15 residues in the CDR3.

This clone was picked up a small number of times. The V call is TRBV25-1, the J call TRBJ1-1; D unresolved. Trimming took off 8 bases at V and 1 base at J, with 11 bases between the two ends. The CDR3 contains 13 residues. The V gene's germline CDR1 is MGHDK and CDR2 SYGVNS. CDR3 loop: CASEGFKNTEAFF. CDR3 coding DNA: TGTGCCAGCGAGGGATTCAAGAACACTGAAGCTTTCTTT.

The chain recombines TRBV9 with TRBJ1-2, with D perhaps matching TRBD1 (5 bases). The CDR3 extends over 14 amino acids. Trimming removed 0 bases from V and 8 bases from J, with 14 bases in between. Germline V gene data show CDR1 as SGDLS and CDR2 as YYNGEE. The CDR3 DNA reads TGTGCCAGCAGCGTAGCTGTGGACATTTCAGGCTACACCTTC. Translated, it gives CASSVAVDISGYTF.

The chain has TRBV6-1 and TRBJ1-5, with 8 positions matching TRBD1. CDR3 size: 14 residues. Germline V gene data show CDR1 as MNHNS and CDR2 as SASEGT. Losses at the gene ends were 3 bases for V and 7 bases for J; bases not matched to a gene: 5. The CDR3 bases are TGTGCCAGCAGTGACCAGGGGGCGAACCAGCCCCAGCATTTT. Translated, it gives CASSDQGANQPQHF.

The chain carries TRBV15 and TRBJ2-5; D ambiguous. V gave up 6 bases and J gave up 2 bases, with 10 bases separating them. CDR3 length: 13 residues. Germline-derived CDR1 and CDR2 are LNHNV and YYDKDF (reference sequence). The CDR3, as DNA: TGTGCCACCAGTCCAAACTCGCAAGAGACCCAGTACTTC. Translated: CATSPNSQETQYF. The entire variable domain, with the rest obtained from reference TRBV15 and TRBJ2-5, is as follows: DAMVIQNPRYQVTQFGKPVTLSCSQTLNHNVMYWYQQKSSQAPKLLFHYYDKDFNNEADTPDNFQSRRPNTSFCFLDIRSPGLGDTAMYLCATSPNSQETQYFGPGTRLLVL.

This chain joins TRBV19 and TRBJ2-3; 8 bases agree with TRBD1. V gave up 3 bases and J gave up 3 bases; unmatched junction bases: 2. Per the germline V gene, CDR1 is LNHDA and CDR2 is SQIVND (reference sequence). This CDR3 has 14 amino acids. CDR3 DNA: TGTGCCAGTAGTATTGGACAGGGAACAGATACGCAGTATTTT. This sequence encodes CASSIGQGTDTQYF.

The chain links TRBV4-3 to TRBJ1-1; D uncertain. Per germline, CDR1 LGHNA and CDR2 YSLEER. Trimming took 2 bases from V and 2 from J, leaving 12 bases between them. CDR3 length equals 15 residues. In nucleotides, the CDR3 is TGCGCCAGCAGCCAAAGTTTGAGAGATAACACTGAAGCTTTCTTT. Translated, it gives CASSQSLRDNTEAFF.

A single count supports this clone. This chain links TRBV9 with TRBJ2-7, with 7 positions matching TRBD1. This CDR3 spans 14 amino acids. With V trimmed by 3 bases and J by 1 base, 4 bases remained unmatched. Germline lookup yields CDR1 SGDLS and CDR2 YYNGEE. The CDR3 sequence: CASSAWDRSYEQYF. The CDR3 bases are TGTGCCAGCAGCGCATGGGACAGATCCTACGAGCAGTACTTC.

CDR3 DNA: TGCGCCAGCAGTAATAGACAGGGTCAGCCCGGGGAGCTGTTTTTT. Translation gives CASSNRQGQPGELFF. This rearrangement joins TRBV10-2 to TRBJ2-2, with 7 bases lining up with TRBD1. The CDR3 consists of 15 residues. V trimming: 5 bases; J trimming: 6 bases; junction bases outside the gene matches: 9. Germline V gene sequence: CDR1 WSHSY, CDR2 SAAADI.

This rearrangement joins TRBV7-9 to TRBJ2-5, with D possibly matching TRBD1 (5 bases). The V and J ends lost 2 bases and 2 bases respectively, with 15 bases between them. CDR3 length: 16 amino acids. Looked up from germline, CDR1 is SEHNR and CDR2 is FQNEAQ (reference sequence). CDR3 sequence reads: CASSLTPRQGQETQYF. The CDR3 nucleotides are TGTGCCAGCAGCTTAACCCCGCGGCAGGGACAAGAGACCCAGTACTTC. Together with reference TRBV7-9 and TRBJ2-5, the CDR3 gives the full variable domain: DTGVSQNPRHKITKRGQNVTFRCDPISEHNRLYWYRQTLGQGPEFLTYFQNEAQLEKSRLLSDRFSAERPKGSFSTLEIQRTEQGDSAMYLCASSLTPRQGQETQYFGPGTRLLVL.